Following are 26 T cell receptor beta chains from one sample sequenced in a study of graft-versus-host responses after intestinal transplantation. Antigens of these TCRs are unknown. Profiled with immunoSEQ multiplex PCR; TCRdb holds only in-frame clones, not every one. The sample lists 80,000 to 95,000 clones, around 90% occurring once. This material consisted of unstimulated CD4+ T cells sorted from spleen or lymph node cells, taken before transplant. The receptors come from a human donor who was the organ donor for an intestinal transplant.

Here the CDR3 reads CASSPGLKPGVGANVLTF. The CDR3 nucleotides are TGTGCCAGCTCACCAGGTCTAAAGCCAGGGGTTGGGGCCAACGTCCTGACTTTC. V and J are TRBV18 and TRBJ2-6; tentative D call: TRBD1 (6 bases). Germline V gives CDR1 KGHSH, CDR2 LQKENI. The CDR3 is 18 amino acids. Trimming took 2 bases from V and 3 from J, leaving 17 bases between them.

The gene calls are TRBV19 and TRBJ1-1; D not resolved. Germline V CDR1 and CDR2: LNHDA, SQIVND (reference sequence). The CDR3 length is 13 residues. The V and J ends lost 1 base and 1 base respectively, with 4 bases between them. The chain's CDR3 is CASSIGANTEAFF. The DNA of the CDR3 is TGTGCCAGTAGTATAGGGGCGAACACTGAAGCTTTCTTT.

A word on this clone: Its ends do not fully match the called genes, so a read error is possible. The gene calls are TRBV5-1 and TRBJ1-6; 7 bases are a match to TRBD1. The CDR3 length is 14 residues. CDR1 and CDR2 (germline): SGHRS, YFSETQ. The CDR3 is CASRLGQYNSPLHF. DNA for the CDR3: TGCGCCAGCAGATTGGGACAGTATAATTCACCCCTCCACTTT.

The V and J genes are TRBV2 and TRBJ2-3, with 11 bases matching TRBD2. The CDR3 loop spans 13 amino acids. V was pared by 9 bases and J by 2 bases, with 1 base of the junction left unmatched. Germline V gene data show CDR1 as SNHLY and CDR2 as FYNNEI. The CDR3 region is CARTSGATDTQYF. CDR3 nucleotides: TGTGCCAGGACTAGCGGGGCCACAGATACGCAGTATTTT.

The V gene is TRBV27, the J gene TRBJ2-6, with TRBD1 identical over 9 bases. The CDR3 runs 16 residues. With 7 bases clipped from V and 8 bases from J, the junction kept 12 bases outside the gene matches. Germline V gene sequence: CDR1 MNHEY, CDR2 SMNVEV (reference sequence). The CDR3: CASTRRTGVATNVLTF. CDR3 bases: TGTGCCAGCACTCGACGGACAGGGGTTGCGACCAACGTCCTGACTTTC.

The V and J genes are TRBV6-6 and TRBJ2-7; TRBD1 is a possible D gene (6 bases). V lost 4 bases and J lost 2, with 15 bases in between. Germline V gene data show CDR1 as MNHNY and CDR2 as SVGAGI (reference sequence). This CDR3 is built from 15 residues. The CDR3 nucleotides are TGTGCCAGCAGTTCTGCCAGGGGTATCACCTACGAGCAGTACTTC. Translation: CASSSARGITYEQYF.

V usage is TRBV4-1 and J usage is TRBJ1-1; TRBD1 is a possible D gene (5 bases). CDR1 MGHRA and CDR2 YSYEKL come from the germline V gene. Trimming took 3 bases from V and 7 from J, leaving 15 bases between them. The CDR3 is 14 amino acids. This chain's CDR3 is CASSQVIGVGEAFF. CDR3 DNA sequence: TGCGCCAGCAGCCAGGTGATAGGGGTTGGTGAAGCTTTCTTT.

This clone was seen only once. V usage is TRBV28 and J usage is TRBJ2-7, with 11 bases lining up with TRBD2. The CDR3 spans 14 residues. Germline loops: CDR1 MDHEN, CDR2 SYDVKM. Trimming removed 6 bases from V and 2 bases from J; junction bases left unmatched: 3. The CDR3 nucleotides are TGTGCCAGCAGGGTAGCGGGAGGGACCTACGAGCAGTACTTC. Its translation is CASRVAGGTYEQYF. The full variable domain, its missing parts supplied by reference TRBV28 and TRBJ2-7, is DVKVTQSSRYLVKRTGEKVFLECVQDMDHENMFWYRQDPGLGLRLIYFSYDVKMKEKGDIPEGYSVSREKKERFSLILESASTNQTSMYLCASRVAGGTYEQYFGPGTRLTVT.

The chain joins TRBV6-1 to TRBJ1-5; 8 bases are a match to TRBD1. There are 14 residues in the CDR3. V dropped 4 bases and J dropped 7; count of bases not matched to a gene: 6. Germline values: CDR1 MNHNS, CDR2 SASEGT. Written as DNA, the CDR3 is TGTGCCAGCAGTGGAGACAGGGGTGGCCAGCCCCAGCATTTT. Translating it yields CASSGDRGGQPQHF.

This rearrangement joins TRBV9 to TRBJ2-7; D unclear. Trimming took 0 bases from V and 0 from J, leaving 4 bases between them. There are 13 residues in the CDR3. Germline CDR1 is SGDLS and CDR2 is YYNGEE. CDR3 in amino acids: CASSVDSSYEQYF. CDR3 bases: TGTGCCAGCAGCGTAGACAGCTCCTACGAGCAGTACTTC.

This chain's CDR3 is CASSPGGQANNEQFF. CDR3 bases: TGTGCCAGCTCACCAGGTGGACAGGCTAACAATGAGCAGTTCTTC. The chain is built from TRBV18 and TRBJ2-1, with 7 bases aligning to TRBD1. Germline V lookup: CDR1 KGHSH, CDR2 LQKENI. This CDR3 has 15 amino acids. After removal of 2 bases from V and 5 bases from J, the junction contained 6 bases not matched to a gene. The whole variable domain, remainder taken from reference TRBV18 and TRBJ2-1, is NAGVMQNPRHLVRRRGQEARLRCSPMKGHSHVYWYRQLPEEGLKFMVYLQKENIIDESGMPKERFSAEFPKEGPSILRIQQVVRGDSAAYFCASSPGGQANNEQFFGPGTRLTVL.

The chain recombines TRBV5-4 with TRBJ2-7; 7 bases match TRBD1. Germline CDR1 is SGHNT and CDR2 is YYREEE (reference sequence). V shed 0 bases, J shed 4 bases, and the junction held 7 bases outside the gene matches. The CDR3 length is 15 residues. In nucleotides, the CDR3 is TGTGCCAGCAGCTTGGGAACAGGGGCCTTTTACGAGCAGTACTTC. Translating it yields CASSLGTGAFYEQYF. Using reference TRBV5-4 and TRBJ2-7 for the parts outside the CDR3, the full variable domain is ETGVTQSPTHLIKTRGQQVTLRCSSQSGHNTVSWYQQALGQGPQFIFQYYREEENGRGNFPPRFSGLQFPNYSSELNVNALELDDSALYLCASSLGTGAFYEQYFGPGTRLTVT.

This sequence joins TRBV10-3 and TRBJ2-1, with 13 bases that match TRBD2. Losses at the gene ends were 0 bases for V and 15 bases for J; bases not matched to a gene: 11. Germline CDR1 is ENHRY and CDR2 is SYGVKD. The CDR3 spans 16 residues. The CDR3 loop reads CAISESATSGRPFPFF. CDR3 DNA: TGTGCCATCAGTGAGTCGGCGACTAGCGGGAGGCCGTTCCCGTTCTTC.

The chain links TRBV6-5 to TRBJ2-7; tentative D call: TRBD1 (6 bases). Trimming removed 5 bases from V and 9 bases from J, with 11 bases in between. The CDR3 has 11 residues. Per germline, CDR1 MNHEY and CDR2 SVGAGI. Here the CDR3 reads CASSDRRRQYF. CDR3 sequence (DNA): TGTGCCAGCAGTGACAGGCGACGGCAGTACTTC.

V usage is TRBV6-1 and J usage is TRBJ2-7, with 7 bases aligning to TRBD1. The germline gives CDR1 MNHNS, CDR2 SASEGT. The CDR3 contains 11 residues. V trimming: 6 bases; J trimming: 6 bases; junction bases outside the gene matches: 2. Here the CDR3 reads CASRQGVEQYF. CDR3 nucleotides: TGTGCCAGCAGGCAGGGGGTCGAGCAGTACTTC.

The chain combines TRBV6-5 with TRBJ1-1; 7 nucleotides align to TRBD1. This CDR3 region has 14 residues. CDR1 MNHEY and CDR2 SVGAGI come from the germline V gene. The V and J ends lost 7 bases and 3 bases, in that order; junction bases with no gene match: 8. The CDR3 DNA reads TGTGCCAGCACCACAGGGGAAAGGTACACTGAAGCTTTCTTT. Its protein is CASTTGERYTEAFF.

This chain joins TRBV7-9 and TRBJ2-1, with 7 positions matching TRBD2. The CDR3 extends over 17 amino acids. CDR1 and CDR2 from the germline V gene are SEHNR and FQNEAQ (reference sequence). V dropped 7 bases and J dropped 2; count of bases not matched to a gene: 14. CDR3 loop: CASTRPPGRVTYNEQFF. DNA of the CDR3: TGTGCCAGCACCCGGCCGCCGGGGAGGGTCACCTACAATGAGCAGTTCTTC.

The chain uses TRBV5-6 and TRBJ1-2; tentative D call: TRBD1 (5 bases). Germline CDR1 SGHDT, CDR2 YYEEEE. CDR3 length equals 18 residues. Trimming took 5 bases from V and 4 from J, leaving 27 bases between them. CDR3 bases: TGTGCCAGCAGTACCGGGTCTTGGGGCCAAAAAAATCTCTATGGCTACACCTTC. Protein sequence: CASSTGSWGQKNLYGYTF.

The chain couples TRBV11-2 to TRBJ1-6; D might be TRBD1 (6 bases). CDR1 SGHAT and CDR2 FQNNGV come from the germline V gene. The CDR3 has 14 amino acids. The ends were cut back, 1 base at V and 7 bases at J, with 8 bases in the middle. CDR3 coding DNA: TGTGCCAGCAGCTTAGGACAGGCCAATTCACCCCTCCACTTT. As protein: CASSLGQANSPLHF.

This chain links TRBV11-2 with TRBJ2-7; a weak D match, TRBD1 (6 bases). The CDR3 consists of 18 residues. Germline CDR1 and CDR2: SGHAT and FQNNGV. Between the trimmed V and J ends, which lost 4 bases and 3 bases, there was a span of 25 bases. In DNA form, the CDR3 reads TGTGCCAGCAGCTCAGTGCGCTCGTACCGGGACAAGTTCTACGAGCAGTACTTC. Translated: CASSSVRSYRDKFYEQYF.

The chain recombines TRBV11-3 with TRBJ2-5; 9 nucleotides agree with TRBD2. The CDR3 covers 15 residues. Germline assignment: CDR1 SGHNT and CDR2 YENEEA. Trimming removed 8 bases from V and 4 bases from J; junction bases left unmatched: 11. The CDR3 DNA reads TGTGCCAGCCATATAGGGGGTAGCGGGGGAGAGACCCAGTACTTC. Encoded protein: CASHIGGSGGETQYF. Full variable domain (remainder filled in from reference TRBV11-3 and TRBJ2-5): EAGVVQSPRYKIIEKKQPVAFWCNPISGHNTLYWYLQNLGQGPELLIRYENEEAVDDSQLPKDRFSAERLKGVDSTLKIQPAELGDSAVYLCASHIGGSGGETQYFGPGTRLLVL.

This chain uses TRBV19 with TRBJ2-7; TRBD1 aligns across 7 bases. The CDR3 has 15 residues. With V trimmed by 3 bases and J by 6 bases, 11 bases remained unmatched. Germline values: CDR1 LNHDA, CDR2 SQIVND (reference sequence). The CDR3 coding sequence is TGTGCCAGTAGTATCCGCGGCAGGGGGAAGATCGAGCAGTACTTC. Encoded protein: CASSIRGRGKIEQYF.

The rearrangement links TRBV27 to TRBJ1-2; TRBD1 might be the D (5 bases). The CDR3 length is 16 residues. V lost 5 bases, J lost 4 bases, and 20 bases lay in between. The V gene's germline CDR1 is MNHEY and CDR2 SMNVEV (reference sequence). CDR3 nucleotide sequence: TGTGCCAGCAGTCCCAGACAGAGCAGGACCTCCTATGGCTACACCTTC. Its protein product is CASSPRQSRTSYGYTF.

This sequence joins TRBV19 and TRBJ2-1, with 7 bases lining up with TRBD1. The trim removed 9 bases at V and 7 bases at J, leaving 18 bases unmatched. CDR1 is LNHDA, CDR2 SQIVND, per germline (reference sequence). The CDR3 is made up of 16 amino acids. CDR3 sequence: CASRGWLNLRGNEQFF. The CDR3 DNA is TGTGCCAGCAGGGGGTGGCTTAACCTGAGGGGGAATGAGCAGTTCTTC.

The rearrangement uses TRBV5-6 and TRBJ2-1; 8 positions agree with TRBD1. The germline V gene encodes CDR1 SGHDT and CDR2 YYEEEE. Trimming took 0 bases from V and 13 from J; bases not matched to a gene: 9. The CDR3 length is 14 residues. The CDR3 nucleotides read TGTGCCAGCAGCTTGGGAAACCGGGACAGGCTACAGTTCTTC. As protein: CASSLGNRDRLQFF.

This rearrangement joins TRBV28 to TRBJ2-4; TRBD2 matches at 11 bases. The CDR3 spans 17 residues. The germline CDR1 and CDR2 sequences are MDHEN and SYDVKM. J was trimmed by 3 bases and V by 5 bases; bases with no gene match: 9. The CDR3 sequence is CASSPAGTSGFKNIQYF. The CDR3, as DNA: TGTGCCAGCAGTCCCGCCGGGACTAGCGGCTTCAAAAACATTCAGTACTTC. The variable domain in full, completed from reference TRBV28 and TRBJ2-4, reads DVKVTQSSRYLVKRTGEKVFLECVQDMDHENMFWYRQDPGLGLRLIYFSYDVKMKEKGDIPEGYSVSREKKERFSLILESASTNQTSMYLCASSPAGTSGFKNIQYFGAGTRLSVL.